Given below is one T cell receptor (beta chain) in context. Clones were sequenced by immunoSEQ multiplex PCR, and TCRdb holds only the in-frame ones, with some missing. The sample lists over 750,000 clones, 90% to 97% occurring once. Trimming took 1 base from V and 6 from J, leaving 12 bases between them. Per germline, CDR1 MNHNS and CDR2 SASEGT. This CDR3 region has 15 residues. CD45RO-negative cells were positively selected for CCR7, leaving out terminally differentiated effector memory CD45RA+ cells. The data were taken from a study of shared clonotypes between healthy human individuals. This TCR was sampled from a man in his thirties or forties in good health. Specimen: naive CD8+ T cells sorted from blood. The chain joins TRBV6-1 to TRBJ2-2; D not resolved. DNA of the CDR3: TGTGCCAGCAGTGAAGAGGTCTGGGGATCCGGGGAGCTGTTTTTT. It encodes CASSEEVWGSGELFF.